Following are 15 T cell receptor beta chains from one sample sequenced in a study of blood T cell repertoires in COVID-19. The protocol was immunoSEQ multiplex PCR, while the TCRdb copy is restricted to in-frame clones and leaves out a portion. The sample includes tens of thousands of clones, 70% to 85% of them seen just once. Sequenced material: peripheral blood. Receptor source: a human donor in a cohort sampled during active COVID-19.

The CDR3 is CASSLQENYGYTF. The CDR3 DNA sequence: TGTGCCAGCAGCTTACAGGAAAACTATGGCTACACCTTC. The chain couples TRBV7-9 to TRBJ1-2, with D uncertain. Germline CDR1 SEHNR, CDR2 FQNEAQ (reference sequence). The V end was cut by 2 bases, the J end by 2 bases, with 6 bases between. The CDR3 loop spans 13 amino acids.

This clone was counted a few times. The chain carries TRBV19 and TRBJ2-1; TRBD2 aligns across 8 bases. CDR1 LNHDA and CDR2 SQIVND come from the germline V gene (reference sequence). The CDR3 has 16 residues. V lost 2 bases and J lost 0; bases outside the gene matches: 3. CDR3 bases: TGTGCCAGTAGTATATGGCGGGGGGCCTCCTACAATGAGCAGTTCTTC. This translates into CASSIWRGASYNEQFF.

This rearrangement joins TRBV2 to TRBJ1-1, with D tentatively TRBD1 (5 bases). Germline values: CDR1 SNHLY, CDR2 FYNNEI. Trimming removed 7 bases at V and 4 bases at J, with 16 bases between. The CDR3 covers 14 residues. The CDR3 reads CASNLRPRGTEAFF. Here the CDR3 DNA reads TGTGCCAGCAACCTTAGGCCAAGGGGCACTGAAGCTTTCTTT.

The chain is built from TRBV19 and TRBJ1-1; no firm D call. The CDR3 extends over 13 amino acids. From germline, CDR1 is LNHDA and CDR2 SQIVND (reference sequence). V was shortened by 6 bases and J by 0 bases, with 8 bases between the two germline ends. The CDR3 DNA reads TGTGCCAGTAGCCCCTCCTTGAACACTGAAGCTTTCTTT. Its protein is CASSPSLNTEAFF.

The chain couples TRBV5-1 to TRBJ2-3; 9 bases agree with TRBD2. CDR3 length equals 15 residues. CDR1 SGHRS and CDR2 YFSETQ come from the germline V gene. Trimming removed 4 bases from V and 6 bases from J; junction bases left unmatched: 9. CDR3 sequence: CASSQAGGNFDTQYF. In nucleotides, the CDR3 is TGCGCCAGCAGCCAAGCGGGGGGTAATTTTGATACGCAGTATTTT.

This clone was picked up one time. The chain is built from TRBV7-8 and TRBJ2-7, with a weak D call TRBD1 (6 bases). The CDR3 has 12 amino acids. Germline V gene lookup returns CDR1 SGHVS and CDR2 FQNEAQ. V gave up 5 bases and J gave up 4 bases, with 9 bases separating them. CDR3 in amino acids: CASSQGPYEQYF. The DNA of the CDR3 is TGTGCCAGCAGCCAGGGGCCATACGAGCAGTACTTC.

This clone was found once. The chain joins TRBV5-1 to TRBJ2-3; D is ambiguous. Germline loops: CDR1 SGHRS, CDR2 YFSETQ. The CDR3 length is 11 residues. Trimming removed 2 bases from V and 6 bases from J, with 4 bases in between. CDR3 sequence: CASSLADTQYF. CDR3 bases: TGCGCCAGCAGCTTAGCGGATACGCAGTATTTT. The full variable domain, in which reference TRBV5-1 and TRBJ2-3 provide the parts outside the CDR3, is KAGVTQTPRYLIKTRGQQVTLSCSPISGHRSVSWYQQTPGQGLQFLFEYFSETQRNKGNFPGRFSGRQFSNSRSEMNVSTLELGDSALYLCASSLADTQYFGPGTRLTVL.

V usage is TRBV4-1 and J usage is TRBJ1-5; D possibly corresponds to TRBD1 (5 bases). Looked up from germline, CDR1 is MGHRA and CDR2 is YSYEKL. The V end was cut by 1 base, the J end by 4 bases, with 8 bases between. CDR3 length: 14 amino acids. Here the CDR3 reads CASSQGTFNQPQHF. The CDR3 region has the DNA TGCGCCAGCAGCCAAGGGACATTTAATCAGCCCCAGCATTTT.

The chain uses TRBV3-1 (or the pseudogene TRBV3-2) and TRBJ2-2; 7 bases are a match to TRBD1. The V and J ends lost 1 base and 7 bases, in that order; junction bases with no gene match: 9. Germline assignment: CDR1 LGHDT and CDR2 YNNKEL (reference sequence). This CDR3 has 16 residues. The CDR3 DNA sequence: TGTGCCAGCAGCCAAGGTAGAAGAGGGGGCCTCGGGGAGCTGTTTTTT. Amino acids: CASSQGRRGGLGELFF.

J is TRBJ2-1 and V is TRBV28; D gene ambiguous. This CDR3 comprises 11 residues. Per germline, CDR1 MDHEN and CDR2 SYDVKM. The germline V and J ends were trimmed by 6 bases and 10 bases, with 10 bases remaining between them. The CDR3 DNA follows: TGTGCCAGCAGCCCCTACAGAGAGCAGTTCTTC. As protein: CASSPYREQFF.

The chain couples TRBV6-5 to TRBJ1-2, with 10 bases identical to TRBD1. The germline V gene has CDR1 MNHEY and CDR2 SVGAGI. Trimming took 6 bases from V and 8 from J; bases not matched to a gene: 3. The CDR3 is 12 amino acids. The CDR3 coding sequence is TGTGCCAGCAGCCGGGACAGGGGCGGCTACACCTTC. Amino acid sequence: CASSRDRGGYTF.

V and J are TRBV6-2 or TRBV6-3 and TRBJ1-5; D possibly corresponds to TRBD1 (6 bases). Trimming took off 2 bases at V and 0 bases at J, with 11 bases between the two ends. This CDR3 has 16 amino acids. Germline CDR1 MNHEY, CDR2 SVGEGT. The CDR3 sequence: CASSYRTEYSNQPQHF. The CDR3 DNA sequence: TGTGCCAGCAGTTACAGGACAGAGTATAGCAATCAGCCCCAGCATTTT.

V is TRBV7-9 and J is TRBJ2-5, with TRBD1 matching 8 bases. The V gene end was trimmed by 3 bases and the J gene end by 4 bases; junction bases not matched to a gene: 10. Germline values: CDR1 SEHNR, CDR2 FQNEAQ (reference sequence). This CDR3 has 16 residues. CDR3 sequence: CASSFFVRGPAETQYF. Here the CDR3 DNA reads TGTGCCAGCAGCTTCTTTGTCAGGGGGCCCGCAGAGACCCAGTACTTC.

The chain is built from TRBV6-5 and TRBJ2-3; tentatively, D is TRBD1 (5 bases). V was pared by 5 bases and J by 2 bases, with 11 bases between. This CDR3 is built from 14 residues. The germline V gene encodes CDR1 MNHEY and CDR2 SVGAGI. The CDR3 nucleotides are TGTGCCAGCAGTCACTGGGGCTCCACAGATACGCAGTATTTT. Translating gives CASSHWGSTDTQYF.

This chain links TRBV19 with TRBJ1-2; D remains unclear. From germline, CDR1 is LNHDA and CDR2 SQIVND (reference sequence). This CDR3 region has 13 residues. V shed 10 bases and J shed 4 bases, with 16 bases lying between them. The CDR3 DNA reads TGTGCCACCAAGGCGGGATTCTCCTATGGCTACACCTTC. This gives the protein CATKAGFSYGYTF.